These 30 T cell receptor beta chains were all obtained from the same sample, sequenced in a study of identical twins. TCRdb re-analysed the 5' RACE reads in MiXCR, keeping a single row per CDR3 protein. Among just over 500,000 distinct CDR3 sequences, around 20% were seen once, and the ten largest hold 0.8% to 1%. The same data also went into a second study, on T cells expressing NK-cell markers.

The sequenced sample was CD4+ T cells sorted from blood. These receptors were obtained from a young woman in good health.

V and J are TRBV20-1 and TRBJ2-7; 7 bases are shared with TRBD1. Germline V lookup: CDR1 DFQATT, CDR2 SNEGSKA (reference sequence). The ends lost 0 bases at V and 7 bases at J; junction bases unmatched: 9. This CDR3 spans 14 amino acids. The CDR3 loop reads CSARDSEGASEQYF. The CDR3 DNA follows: TGCAGTGCTAGAGATAGCGAGGGGGCGAGTGAGCAGTACTTC.

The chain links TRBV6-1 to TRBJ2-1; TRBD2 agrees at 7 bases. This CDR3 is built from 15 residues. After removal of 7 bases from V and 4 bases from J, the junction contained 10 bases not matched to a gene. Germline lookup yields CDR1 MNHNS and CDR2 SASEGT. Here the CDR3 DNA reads TGTGCCAGCAATAAAATAGCGGGTTTTTACAATGAGCAGTTCTTC. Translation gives CASNKIAGFYNEQFF.

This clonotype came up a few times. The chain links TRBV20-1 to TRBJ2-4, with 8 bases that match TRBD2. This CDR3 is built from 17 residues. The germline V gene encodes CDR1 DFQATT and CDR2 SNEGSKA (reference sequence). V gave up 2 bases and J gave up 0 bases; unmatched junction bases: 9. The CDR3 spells CSARTSGDNTAKNIQYF. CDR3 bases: TGCAGTGCTAGAACTAGCGGAGATAACACAGCCAAAAACATTCAGTACTTC.

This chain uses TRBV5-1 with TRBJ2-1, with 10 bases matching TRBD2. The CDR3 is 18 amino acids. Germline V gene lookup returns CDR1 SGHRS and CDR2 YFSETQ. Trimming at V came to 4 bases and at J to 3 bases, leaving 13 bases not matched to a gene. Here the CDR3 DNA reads TGCGCCAGCAGCCAAAGCGGGGGGGCCAGTCTTGGCTACAATGAGCAGTTCTTC. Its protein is CASSQSGGASLGYNEQFF. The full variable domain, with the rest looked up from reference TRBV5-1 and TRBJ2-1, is KAGVTQTPRYLIKTRGQQVTLSCSPISGHRSVSWYQQTPGQGLQFLFEYFSETQRNKGNFPGRFSGRQFSNSRSEMNVSTLELGDSALYLCASSQSGGASLGYNEQFFGPGTRLTVL.

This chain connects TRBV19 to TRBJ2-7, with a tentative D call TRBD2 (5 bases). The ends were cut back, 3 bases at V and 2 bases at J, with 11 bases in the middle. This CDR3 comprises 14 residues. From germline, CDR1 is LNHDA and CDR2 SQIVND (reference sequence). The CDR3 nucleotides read TGTGCCAGTAGTATTAGCGAGTTGACCTACGAGCAGTACTTC. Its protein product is CASSISELTYEQYF.

CDR3 region: CSPGVVNTEAFF. The CDR3 DNA is TGCAGTCCGGGGGTAGTTAACACTGAAGCTTTCTTT. The V call is TRBV20-1, the J call TRBJ1-1; D possibly corresponds to TRBD1 (5 bases). The CDR3 is made up of 12 amino acids. V lost 8 bases and J 2 bases, leaving 12 bases between the germline ends. Germline CDR1 reads DFQATT; CDR2 reads SNEGSKA (reference sequence).

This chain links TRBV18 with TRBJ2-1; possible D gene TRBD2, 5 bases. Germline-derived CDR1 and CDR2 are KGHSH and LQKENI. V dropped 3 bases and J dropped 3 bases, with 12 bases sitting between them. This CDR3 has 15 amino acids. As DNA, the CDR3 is TGTGCCAGCTCACCGTCCGTTAGCGACTACAATGAGCAGTTCTTC. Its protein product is CASSPSVSDYNEQFF.

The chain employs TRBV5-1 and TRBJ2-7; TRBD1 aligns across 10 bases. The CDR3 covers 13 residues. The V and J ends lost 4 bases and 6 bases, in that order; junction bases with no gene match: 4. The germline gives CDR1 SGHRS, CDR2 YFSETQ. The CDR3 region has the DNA TGCGCCAGCAGCCCGGGACAGGGGTTCGAGCAGTACTTC. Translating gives CASSPGQGFEQYF.

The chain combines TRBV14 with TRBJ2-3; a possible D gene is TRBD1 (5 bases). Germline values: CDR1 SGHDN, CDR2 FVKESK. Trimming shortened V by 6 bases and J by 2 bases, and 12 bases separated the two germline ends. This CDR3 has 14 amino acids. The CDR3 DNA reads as TGTGCCAGCAGGCTCCAGGGTGCCACAGATACGCAGTATTTT. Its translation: CASRLQGATDTQYF. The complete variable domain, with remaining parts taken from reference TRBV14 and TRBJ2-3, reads EAGVTQFPSHSVIEKGQTVTLRCDPISGHDNLYWYRRVMGKEIKFLLHFVKESKQDESGMPNNRFLAERTGGTYSTLKVQPAELEDSGVYFCASRLQGATDTQYFGPGTRLTVL.

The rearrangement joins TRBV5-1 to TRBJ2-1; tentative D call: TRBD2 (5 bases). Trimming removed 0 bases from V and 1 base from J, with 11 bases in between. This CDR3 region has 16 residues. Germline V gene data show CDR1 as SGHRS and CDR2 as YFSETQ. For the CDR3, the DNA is TGCGCCAGCAGCTTGGTTCGGGGAATATCCTACAATGAGCAGTTCTTC. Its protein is CASSLVRGISYNEQFF.

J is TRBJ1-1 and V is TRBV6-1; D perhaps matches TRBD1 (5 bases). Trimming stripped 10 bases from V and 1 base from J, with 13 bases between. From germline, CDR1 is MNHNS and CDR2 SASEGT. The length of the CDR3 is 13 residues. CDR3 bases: TGTGCCACGACGGGGGGTCAGAACACTGAAGCTTTCTTT. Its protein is CATTGGQNTEAFF.

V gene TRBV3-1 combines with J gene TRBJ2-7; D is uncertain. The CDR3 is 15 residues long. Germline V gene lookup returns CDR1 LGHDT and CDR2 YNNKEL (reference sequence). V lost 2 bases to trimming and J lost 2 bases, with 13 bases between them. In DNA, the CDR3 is TGTGCCAGCAGCCAAATAGGGTTCGCTACCTACGAGCAGTACTTC. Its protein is CASSQIGFATYEQYF.

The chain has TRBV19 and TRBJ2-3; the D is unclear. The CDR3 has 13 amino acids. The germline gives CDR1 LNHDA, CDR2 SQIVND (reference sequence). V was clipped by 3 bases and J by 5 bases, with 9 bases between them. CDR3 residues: CASSIKVVDTQYF. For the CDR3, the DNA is TGTGCCAGTAGTATTAAGGTCGTAGATACGCAGTATTTT.

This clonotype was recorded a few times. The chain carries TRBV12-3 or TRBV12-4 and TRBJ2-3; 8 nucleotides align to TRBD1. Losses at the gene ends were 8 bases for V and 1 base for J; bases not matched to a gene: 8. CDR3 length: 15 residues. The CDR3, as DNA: TGTGCCAGCCATGACAGGGGCGAGGGCACAGATACGCAGTATTTT. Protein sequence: CASHDRGEGTDTQYF.

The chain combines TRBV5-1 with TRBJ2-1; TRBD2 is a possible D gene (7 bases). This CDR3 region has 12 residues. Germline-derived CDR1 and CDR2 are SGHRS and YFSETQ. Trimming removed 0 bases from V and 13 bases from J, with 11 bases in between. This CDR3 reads CASSLAGGRQFF. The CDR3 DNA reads TGCGCCAGCAGCTTGGCGGGGGGCCGACAGTTCTTC. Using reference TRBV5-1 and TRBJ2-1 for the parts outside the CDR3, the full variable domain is KAGVTQTPRYLIKTRGQQVTLSCSPISGHRSVSWYQQTPGQGLQFLFEYFSETQRNKGNFPGRFSGRQFSNSRSEMNVSTLELGDSALYLCASSLAGGRQFFGPGTRLTVL.

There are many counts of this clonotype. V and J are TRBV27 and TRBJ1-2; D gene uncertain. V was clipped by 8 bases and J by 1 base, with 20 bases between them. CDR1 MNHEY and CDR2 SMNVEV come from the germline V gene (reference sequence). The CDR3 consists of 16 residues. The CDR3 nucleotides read TGTGCCAGCCGAAATCATGCCGACGGAAGTAACTATGGCTACACCTTC. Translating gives CASRNHADGSNYGYTF.

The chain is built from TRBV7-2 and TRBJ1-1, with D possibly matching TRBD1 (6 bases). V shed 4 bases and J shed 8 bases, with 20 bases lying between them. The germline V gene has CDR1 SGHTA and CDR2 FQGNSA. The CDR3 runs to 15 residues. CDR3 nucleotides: TGTGCCAGCAGCTCCCAACAGGGCCTTGGGACCGAAGCTTTCTTT. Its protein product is CASSSQQGLGTEAFF. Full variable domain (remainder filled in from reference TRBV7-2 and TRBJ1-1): GAGVSQSPSNKVTEKGKDVELRCDPISGHTALYWYRQSLGQGLEFLIYFQGNSAPDKSGLPSDRFSAERTGGSVSTLTIQRTQQEDSAVYLCASSSQQGLGTEAFFGQGTRLTVV.

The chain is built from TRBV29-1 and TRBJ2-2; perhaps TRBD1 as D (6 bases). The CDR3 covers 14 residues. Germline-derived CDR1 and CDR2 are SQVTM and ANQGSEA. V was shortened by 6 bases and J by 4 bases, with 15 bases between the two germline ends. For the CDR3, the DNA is TGCAGCGTCGCTCGTGGACAGCGCACCGGGGAGCTGTTTTTT. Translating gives CSVARGQRTGELFF.

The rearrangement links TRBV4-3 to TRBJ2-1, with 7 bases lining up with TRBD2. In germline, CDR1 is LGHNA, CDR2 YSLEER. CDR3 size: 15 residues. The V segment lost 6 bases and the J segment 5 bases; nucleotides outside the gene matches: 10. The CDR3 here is CASSSPGRGNNEQFF. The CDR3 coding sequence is TGCGCCAGCAGTTCCCCGGGGCGGGGGAACAATGAGCAGTTCTTC.

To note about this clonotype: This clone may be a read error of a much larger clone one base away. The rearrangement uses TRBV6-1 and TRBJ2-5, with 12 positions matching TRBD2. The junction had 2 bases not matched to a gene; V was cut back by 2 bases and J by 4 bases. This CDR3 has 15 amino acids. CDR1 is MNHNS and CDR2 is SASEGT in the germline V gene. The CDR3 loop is CASSELAGGPETQYF. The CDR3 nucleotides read TGTGCCAGCAGTGAACTAGCGGGGGGGCCAGAGACCCAGTACTTC.

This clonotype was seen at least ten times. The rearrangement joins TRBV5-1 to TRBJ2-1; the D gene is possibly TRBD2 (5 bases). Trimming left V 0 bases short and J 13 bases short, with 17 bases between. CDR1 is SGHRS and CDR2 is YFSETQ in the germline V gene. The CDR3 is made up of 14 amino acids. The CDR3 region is CASSLAGIASLQFF. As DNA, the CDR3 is TGCGCCAGCAGCTTGGCCGGGATAGCCTCGTTACAGTTCTTC. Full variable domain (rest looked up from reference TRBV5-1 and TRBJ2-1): KAGVTQTPRYLIKTRGQQVTLSCSPISGHRSVSWYQQTPGQGLQFLFEYFSETQRNKGNFPGRFSGRQFSNSRSEMNVSTLELGDSALYLCASSLAGIASLQFFGPGTRLTVL.

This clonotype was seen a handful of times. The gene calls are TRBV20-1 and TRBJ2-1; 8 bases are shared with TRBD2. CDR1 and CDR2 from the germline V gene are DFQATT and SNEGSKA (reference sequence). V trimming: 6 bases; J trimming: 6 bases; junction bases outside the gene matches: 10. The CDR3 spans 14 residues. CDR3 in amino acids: CSARVSGGSNEQFF. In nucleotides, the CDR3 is TGCAGTGCCCGAGTAAGCGGGGGAAGCAATGAGCAGTTCTTC.

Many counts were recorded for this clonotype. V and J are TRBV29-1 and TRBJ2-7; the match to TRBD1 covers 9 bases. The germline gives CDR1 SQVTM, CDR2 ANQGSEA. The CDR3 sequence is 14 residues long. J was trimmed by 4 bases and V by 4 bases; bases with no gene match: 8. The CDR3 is CSVAPGQGSYEQYF. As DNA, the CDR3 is TGCAGCGTTGCACCGGGACAGGGCTCGTACGAGCAGTACTTC.

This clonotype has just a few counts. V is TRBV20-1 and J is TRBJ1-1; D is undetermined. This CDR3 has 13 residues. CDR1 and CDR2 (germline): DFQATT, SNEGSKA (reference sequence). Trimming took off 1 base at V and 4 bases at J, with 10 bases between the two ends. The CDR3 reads CSARVGGFTEAFF. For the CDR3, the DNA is TGCAGTGCTAGAGTGGGTGGTTTCACTGAAGCTTTCTTT.

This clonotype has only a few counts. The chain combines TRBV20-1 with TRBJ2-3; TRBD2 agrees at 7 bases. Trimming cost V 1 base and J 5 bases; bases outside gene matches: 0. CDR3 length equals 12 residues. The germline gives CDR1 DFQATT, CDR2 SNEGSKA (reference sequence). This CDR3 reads CSARVAGDTQYF. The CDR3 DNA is TGCAGTGCTAGAGTAGCGGGAGATACGCAGTATTTT.

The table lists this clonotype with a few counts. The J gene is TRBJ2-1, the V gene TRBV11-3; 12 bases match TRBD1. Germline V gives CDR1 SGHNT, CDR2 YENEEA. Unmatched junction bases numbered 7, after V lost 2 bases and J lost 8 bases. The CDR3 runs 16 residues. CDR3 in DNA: TGTGCCAGCAGCTTACCTGGGACAGGGGGCATCGATGAGCAGTTCTTC. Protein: CASSLPGTGGIDEQFF.

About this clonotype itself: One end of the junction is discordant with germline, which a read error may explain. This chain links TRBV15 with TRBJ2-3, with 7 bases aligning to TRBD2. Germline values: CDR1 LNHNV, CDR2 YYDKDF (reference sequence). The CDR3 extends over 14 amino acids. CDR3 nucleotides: TGTGCCACCAGCAGAGGGGTCCAGCGGGATACGCGGTATTTT. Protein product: CATSRGVQRDTRYF. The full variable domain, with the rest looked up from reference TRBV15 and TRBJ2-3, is DAMVIQNPRYQVTQFGKPVTLSCSQTLNHNVMYWYQQKSSQAPKLLFHYYDKDFNNEADTPDNFQSRRPNTSFCFLDIRSPGLGDTAMYLCATSRGVQRDTRYFGPGTRLTVL.

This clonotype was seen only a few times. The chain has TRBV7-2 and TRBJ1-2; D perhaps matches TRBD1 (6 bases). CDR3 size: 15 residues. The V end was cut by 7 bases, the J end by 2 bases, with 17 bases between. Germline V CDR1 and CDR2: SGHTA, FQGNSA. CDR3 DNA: TGTGCCAGCACCCGGGGGGCGCGGGAAAACTATGGCTACACCTTC. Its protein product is CASTRGARENYGYTF.

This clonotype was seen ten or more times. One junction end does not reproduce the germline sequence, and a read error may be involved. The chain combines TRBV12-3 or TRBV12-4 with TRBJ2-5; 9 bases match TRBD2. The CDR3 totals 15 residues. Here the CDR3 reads CAVHLSGGYQGTQYF. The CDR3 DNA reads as TGTGCCGTCCATCTGAGCGGGGGGTACCAAGGGACCCAGTACTTC.

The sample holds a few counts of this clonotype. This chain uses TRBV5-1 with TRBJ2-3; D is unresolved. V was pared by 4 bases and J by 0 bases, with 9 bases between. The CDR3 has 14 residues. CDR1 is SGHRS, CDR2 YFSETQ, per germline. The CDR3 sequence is CASSRHPSTDTQYF. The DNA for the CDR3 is TGCGCCAGCAGCCGCCACCCCAGCACAGATACGCAGTATTTT. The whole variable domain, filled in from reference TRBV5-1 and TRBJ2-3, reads KAGVTQTPRYLIKTRGQQVTLSCSPISGHRSVSWYQQTPGQGLQFLFEYFSETQRNKGNFPGRFSGRQFSNSRSEMNVSTLELGDSALYLCASSRHPSTDTQYFGPGTRLTVL.